This T cell receptor (beta chain) came from a study of cytomegalovirus exposure and HLA in healthy donors. Points on this clone: Its antigen remains unknown.

PCR amplification relied on 60 Vbeta primers (plus 13 Jbeta primers). Clones were read by immunoSEQ multiplex PCR, and TCRdb kept only the in-frame ones, dropping some. The data show 150,000 to 200,000 clones, roughly three quarters seen once. Overall study results and limits: The study labeled 180 or so TCR beta chains cytomegalovirus-associated.

V lost 2 bases and J 4 bases, leaving 9 bases between the germline ends. CDR3 length: 14 residues. Sample: PBMCs. This clonotype was obtained from a man younger than 35 in good health and CMV-seropositive. The chain carries TRBV5-3 and TRBJ2-2; the D gene is possibly TRBD2 (7 bases). TRBV5-3 is an open reading frame whose function is uncertain. In nucleotides, the CDR3 is TGTGCCAGAAGCTTAGGGGGGGGCACCGGGGAGCTGTTTTTT. Translating gives CARSLGGGTGELFF.